These T cell receptor beta chains were read from a single sample in a study of T cells expressing NK-cell markers. One entry per CDR3 protein, without DNA, is what TCRdb gives after re-calling the 5' RACE reads. The sample table sets out about 260,000 distinct CDR3 sequences. The sample consisted of blood T cells: a sorted CD56 or NKG2C T cell subset, CD4+ or CD8+ T cells, or bulk PBMC T cells (not recorded which). The receptors shown here come from a man younger than 30 in good health. Each CDR3 is given with its conserved first and last residue.

V gene	J gene	CDR3 protein
TRBV29-1	TRBJ2-1	CSVPRASGWEQFF
TRBV7-9	TRBJ2-3	CASSVGGLSPRTDTQYF
TRBV10-3	TRBJ2-7	CAIRGAGDPYEQYF
TRBV5-1	TRBJ2-4	CASRASTGAKNIQYF
TRBV10-3	TRBJ2-1	CAIRGALAEYNEQFF
TRBV6-4	TRBJ2-3	CASSDGTGGGDTQYF
TRBV29-1	TRBJ1-1	CSAPGQGATEAFF
TRBV5-4	TRBJ2-7	CASSKGQGAIGEQYF
TRBV6-6	TRBJ2-3	CASSTGTGDTQYF
TRBV12-5	TRBJ2-1	CASGLVPLGTSYNEQFF
TRBV11-3	TRBJ2-1	CASSLTGEQFF
TRBV12-3/TRBV12-4	TRBJ2-4	CASSQEGAGVQYF
TRBV12-3/TRBV12-4	TRBJ2-7	CASTPDRATYEQYF
TRBV12-3/TRBV12-4	TRBJ2-3	CASGQWTDTQYF
TRBV12-3/TRBV12-4	TRBJ2-7	CASSLGPLAGHEQYF
TRBV20-1	TRBJ1-6	CCAEGDSYNSPLHF
TRBV20-1	TRBJ2-3	CSARQDARADTQYF
TRBV6-5	TRBJ1-1	CASSSYTADRFEAFF
TRBV5-1	TRBJ1-1	CASSVTGGAGTEAFF
TRBV2	TRBJ2-6	CARMGTSGSAGANVLTF
TRBV30	TRBJ2-2	CAWSVRGSGELFF
TRBV12-3/TRBV12-4	TRBJ1-1	CASSPNTEAFF
TRBV7-7	TRBJ2-1	CASSPSRREDEQFF
TRBV5-6	TRBJ2-3	CASSPGTAWNTDTQYF
TRBV12-3/TRBV12-4	TRBJ2-7	CASSSLGLVVEQYF
TRBV6-2/TRBV6-3	TRBJ2-3	CASSTGRTSGTDTQYF
TRBV11-2	TRBJ2-7	CASSRRGDEQYF
TRBV12-3/TRBV12-4	TRBJ2-5	CASSLELASQETQYF
TRBV19	TRBJ1-1	CASGPRSGQLNTEAFF
TRBV10-3	TRBJ2-1	CAISGTGGSGEQFF
TRBV18	TRBJ2-4	CASSPLPGQGRFMAKNIQYF
TRBV20-1	TRBJ2-3	CSARSTPGVPDTQYF
TRBV21-1	TRBJ1-1	CASSWGRSCAEAFF
TRBV4-1	TRBJ1-1	CASSRIGVAAEAFF
TRBV5-1	TRBJ1-1	CASSRNTGNTEAFF
TRBV19	TRBJ2-1	CASSIDWREGRSYNEQFF
TRBV4-3	TRBJ2-7	CASSRGTDAYEQYF
TRBV5-5	TRBJ2-5	CASSTTPLQETQYF
TRBV5-4	TRBJ2-1	CASSPAPAGEVYNEQFF
TRBV15	TRBJ2-5	CATTQRTRLQETQYF
TRBV6-5	TRBJ2-7	CASSYGSGEQYF
TRBV12-3/TRBV12-4	TRBJ1-2	CASREDSRYGYTF
TRBV30	TRBJ2-2	CAQTPEQGFTGELFF
TRBV20-1	TRBJ1-2	CSAQIQGALSGYTF
TRBV12-3/TRBV12-4	TRBJ2-4	CASSLALAGIAKNIQYF
TRBV29-1	TRBJ2-3	CSVRGAVPADTQYF
TRBV6-5	TRBJ2-7	CALHEGYEQYF
TRBV12-3/TRBV12-4	TRBJ2-1	CASSLNGVLNEQFF
TRBV29-1	TRBJ2-5	CSTSTGGRETQYF
TRBV4-2	TRBJ2-1	CASQTSALYNEQFF
TRBV24-1	TRBJ2-3	CATSDEDRGRPPPMKDTQYF